The present entry profiles one TCR beta chain with its context. The participants were between roughly 18 and 90 years old and came from some 23 US areas. There are 14 residues in the CDR3. V lost 4 bases to trimming and J lost 5 bases, with 14 bases between them. Per germline, CDR1 LNHDA and CDR2 SQIVND (reference sequence). Original methodology: Amplification with reference gene primers provided the estimates of nucleated cell counts. The method was immunoSEQ multiplex PCR; TCRdb's version includes in-frame clones alone and lacks a portion of them. V, J and clone size were drawn from that table, and D and trimming were deduced from the DNA. Altogether about 290,000 clones are present, 75% to 90% being singletons, with the ten largest covering less than 2%. This entry is derived from a study of blood T cell repertoires in COVID-19. On the study more broadly: Samples taken during acute and convalescent COVID-19 were collected in the United States, Italy and Spain. T cells, B-cell-depleted T cells, or PBMCs supplied cDNA or gDNA.

The chain carries TRBV19 and TRBJ2-5; weak D call: TRBD1 (6 bases). Input material: PBMCs or T cells enriched from blood (not recorded which). This TCR derives from a woman between 40 and 50 years old who had recovered from COVID-19. The chain's CDR3 is CASSTGTGQETQYF. CDR3 nucleotide sequence: TGTGCCAGTAGTACCGGCACAGGGCAGGAGACCCAGTACTTC.